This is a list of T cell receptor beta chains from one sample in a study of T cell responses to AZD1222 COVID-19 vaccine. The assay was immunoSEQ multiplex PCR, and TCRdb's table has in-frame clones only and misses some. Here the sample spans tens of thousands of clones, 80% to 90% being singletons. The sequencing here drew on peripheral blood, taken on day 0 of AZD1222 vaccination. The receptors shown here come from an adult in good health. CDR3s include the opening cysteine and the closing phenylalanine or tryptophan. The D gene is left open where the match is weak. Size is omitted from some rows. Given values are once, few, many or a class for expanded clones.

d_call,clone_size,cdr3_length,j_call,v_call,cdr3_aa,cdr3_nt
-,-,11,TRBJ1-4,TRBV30,CAWSDNEKLFF,TGTGCCTGGAGCGATAATGAAAAACTGTTTTTT
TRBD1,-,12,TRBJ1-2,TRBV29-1,CSHTGQGYGYTF,TGCAGCCATACCGGACAGGGATATGGCTACACCTTC
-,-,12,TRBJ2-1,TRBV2,CASLALGNEQFF,TGTGCCAGTCTAGCGTTAGGGAATGAGCAGTTCTTC
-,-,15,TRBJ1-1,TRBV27,CASKGRGWENTEAFF,TGTGCCAGCAAGGGCAGGGGCTGGGAGAACACTGAAGCTTTCTTT
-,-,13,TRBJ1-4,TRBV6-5,CASNRAPNEKLFF,TGTGCCAGTAACAGGGCTCCTAATGAAAAACTGTTTTTT
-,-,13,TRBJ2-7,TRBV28,CASSLQGAEEQYF,TGTGCCAGCAGTCTCCAGGGAGCCGAAGAGCAGTACTTC
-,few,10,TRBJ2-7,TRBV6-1,CASSEVDLYF,TGTGCCAGCAGTGAAGTGGATTTGTACTTC
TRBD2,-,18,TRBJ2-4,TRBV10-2,CASSERTSGDLAKNIQYF,TGCGCCAGCAGTGAGAGGACTAGCGGAGACCTAGCCAAAAACATTCAGTACTTC
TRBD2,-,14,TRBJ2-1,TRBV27,CASTSGATYNEQFF,TGTGCCAGTACTAGCGGGGCAACCTACAATGAGCAGTTCTTC
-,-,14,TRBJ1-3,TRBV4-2,CASTAGGPGNTIYF,TGTGCCAGCACCGCCGGGGGCCCTGGAAACACCATATATTTT
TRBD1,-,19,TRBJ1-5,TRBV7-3,CASSSRRSRGPLVRQPQHF,TGTGCCAGCAGCTCTCGTCGGTCCAGGGGGCCGCTGGTACGCCAGCCCCAGCATTTT
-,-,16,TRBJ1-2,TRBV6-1,CASSEGVAGANYGYTF,TGTGCCAGCAGTGAAGGCGTGGCAGGGGCCAACTATGGCTACACCTTC
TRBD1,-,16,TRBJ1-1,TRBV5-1,CASSLTGVYGNTEAFF,TGCGCCAGCAGCTTGACAGGGGTGTACGGGAACACTGAAGCTTTCTTT
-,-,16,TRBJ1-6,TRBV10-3,CAISGESGGLNSPLHF,TGTGCCATCAGTGGGGAGAGCGGGGGTCTTAATTCACCCCTCCACTTT
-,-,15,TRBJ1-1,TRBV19,CASSSLGYGNTEAFF,TGTGCCAGTAGTTCGCTGGGGTACGGGAACACTGAAGCTTTCTTT
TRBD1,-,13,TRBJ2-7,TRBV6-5,CASRRQGRWEQYF,TGTGCCAGCAGACGACAGGGACGATGGGAGCAGTACTTC
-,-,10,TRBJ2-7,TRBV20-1,CSAFQYEQYF,TGCAGTGCCTTCCAGTACGAGCAGTACTTC
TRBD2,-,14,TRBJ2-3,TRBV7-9,CASRRRLAADTQYF,TGTGCCAGCAGACGAAGACTAGCAGCAGATACGCAGTATTTT
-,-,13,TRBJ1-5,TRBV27,CASSLAEGQPQHF,TGTGCCAGCAGTTTGGCAGAAGGGCAGCCCCAGCATTTT
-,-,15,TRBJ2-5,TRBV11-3,CASSLGAGVQETQYF,TGTGCCAGCAGCTTAGGAGCAGGGGTGCAAGAGACCCAGTACTTC
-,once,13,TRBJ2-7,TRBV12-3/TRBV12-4,CASSFLVLYEQYF,TGTGCCAGCAGTTTTCTGGTCCTGTACGAGCAGTACTTC
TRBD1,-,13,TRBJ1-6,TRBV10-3,CAIRGTVNSPLHF,TGTGCCATCAGGGGGACAGTAAATTCACCCCTCCACTTT
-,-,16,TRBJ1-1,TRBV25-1,CASSEAQRGMNTEAFF,TGTGCCAGCAGTGAAGCCCAAAGAGGAATGAACACTGAAGCTTTCTTT
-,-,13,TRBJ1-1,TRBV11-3,CASSSMPNTEAFF,TGTGCCAGCAGCTCCATGCCGAACACTGAAGCTTTCTTT
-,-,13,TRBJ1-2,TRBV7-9,CASSSTRLQGYTF,TGTGCCAGCAGCTCGACCAGGTTACAAGGCTACACCTTC
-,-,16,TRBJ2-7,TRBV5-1,CASSLVSSGFSYEQYF,TGCGCCAGCAGCTTGGTTTCCAGCGGGTTTTCCTACGAGCAGTACTTC
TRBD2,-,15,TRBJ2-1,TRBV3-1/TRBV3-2,CASSLTSEGYNEQFF,TGTGCCAGCAGCCTGACTAGCGAGGGCTACAATGAGCAGTTCTTC
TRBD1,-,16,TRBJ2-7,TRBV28,CASSTGTGAYSYEQYF,TGTGCCAGCAGTACCGGGACAGGGGCCTACTCCTACGAGCAGTACTTC
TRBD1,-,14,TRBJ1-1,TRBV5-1,CASSFQGGNTEAFF,TGCGCCAGCAGCTTTCAGGGGGGGAACACTGAAGCTTTCTTT
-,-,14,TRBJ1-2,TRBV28,CASSSTIANYGYTF,TGTGCCAGCAGTTCCACTATAGCTAACTATGGCTACACCTTC
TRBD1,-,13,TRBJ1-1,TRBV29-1,CSGTGTAGLGAFF,TGCAGCGGCACCGGGACAGCGGGCCTAGGGGCTTTCTTT
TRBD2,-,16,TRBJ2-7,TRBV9,CASSVVPSGKANEQYF,TGTGCCAGCAGCGTAGTTCCCAGCGGGAAAGCTAACGAGCAGTACTTC
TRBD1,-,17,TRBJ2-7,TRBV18,CASSPKAYGTGVYEQYF,TGTGCCAGCTCACCAAAGGCGTATGGGACAGGAGTCTACGAGCAGTACTTC
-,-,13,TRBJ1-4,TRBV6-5,CASSYTVNEKLFF,TGTGCCAGCAGTTACACAGTAAATGAAAAACTGTTTTTT
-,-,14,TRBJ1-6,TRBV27,CASSLMPGNSPLHF,TGTGCCAGCAGTTTAATGCCCGGGAATTCACCCCTCCACTTT
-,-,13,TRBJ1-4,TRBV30,CAWTGPSNEKLFF,TGTGCCTGGACAGGGCCGTCTAATGAAAAACTGTTTTTT
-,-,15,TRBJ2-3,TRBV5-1,CASSLSGEGTDTQYF,TGCGCCAGCAGCTTAAGTGGGGAGGGCACAGATACGCAGTATTTT
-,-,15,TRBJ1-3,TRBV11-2,CASSVTGSSGNTIYF,TGTGCCAGCAGCGTTACAGGGAGCTCTGGAAACACCATATATTTT
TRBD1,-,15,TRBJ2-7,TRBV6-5,CASITPGQGIHEQYF,TGTGCCAGCATTACCCCGGGACAGGGGATACACGAGCAGTACTTC
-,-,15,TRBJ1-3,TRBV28,CASSVPRGSGNTIYF,TGTGCCAGCAGTGTACCCAGGGGCTCTGGAAACACCATATATTTT
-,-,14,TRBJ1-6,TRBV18,CASSPPDWGSPLHF,TGTGCCAGCTCACCACCGGACTGGGGGTCACCCCTCCACTTT
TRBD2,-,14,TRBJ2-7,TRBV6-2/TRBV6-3,CASSPAGGEGEQYF,TGTGCCAGCAGTCCGGCGGGAGGTGAAGGAGAGCAGTACTTC
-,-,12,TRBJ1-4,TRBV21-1,CASSKRAEKLFF,TGTGCCAGCAGCAAGAGGGCCGAAAAACTGTTTTTT
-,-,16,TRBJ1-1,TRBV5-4,CASSVAGTRAGSEAFF,TGTGCCAGCAGCGTGGCGGGGACCAGGGCTGGGAGTGAAGCTTTCTTT
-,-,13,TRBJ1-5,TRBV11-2,CASSLGRDQPQHF,TGTGCCAGCAGCTTAGGTAGGGATCAGCCCCAGCATTTT
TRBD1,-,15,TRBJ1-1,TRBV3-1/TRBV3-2,CASSQVLTGETEAFF,TGTGCCAGCAGCCAAGTATTAACAGGGGAAACTGAAGCTTTCTTT
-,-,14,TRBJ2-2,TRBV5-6,CASSYGHSTGELFF,TGTGCCAGCAGCTACGGACACTCCACCGGGGAGCTGTTTTTT
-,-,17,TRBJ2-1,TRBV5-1,CASSPRASAASDNEQFF,TGCGCCAGCAGCCCTAGGGCCTCCGCGGCTTCGGACAATGAGCAGTTCTTC
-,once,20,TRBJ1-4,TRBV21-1,CASSKSPKSRDRLINEKLFF,TGTGCCAGCAGCAAATCCCCTAAGTCCCGGGACAGGTTGATTAATGAAAAACTGTTTTTT
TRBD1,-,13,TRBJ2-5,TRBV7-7,CASSWGQQETQYF,TGTGCCAGCAGCTGGGGACAGCAAGAGACCCAGTACTTC
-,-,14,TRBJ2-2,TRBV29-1,CSVDAGVSTGELFF,TGCAGCGTTGACGCAGGGGTTAGCACCGGGGAGCTGTTTTTT
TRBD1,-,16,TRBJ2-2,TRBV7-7,CASSSGTGGWTGELFF,TGTGCCAGCAGCTCGGGGACAGGGGGCTGGACCGGGGAGCTGTTTTTT
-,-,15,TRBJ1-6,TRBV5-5,CASSRQQGPNSPLHF,TGTGCCAGCAGCCGACAACAGGGACCCAATTCACCCCTCCACTTT
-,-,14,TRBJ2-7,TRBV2,CASSEATDSYEQYF,TGTGCCAGCAGTGAAGCAACAGACTCCTACGAGCAGTACTTC
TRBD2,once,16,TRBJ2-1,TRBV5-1,CASSLVTSGTVDEQFF,TGCGCCAGCAGCTTGGTGACTAGCGGGACTGTAGATGAGCAGTTCTTC
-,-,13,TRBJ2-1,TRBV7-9,CASSLSGYNEQFF,TGTGCCAGCAGCTTGAGCGGGTACAATGAGCAGTTCTTC
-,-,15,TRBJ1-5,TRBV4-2,CASSQGDNSNQPQHF,TGTGCCAGCAGCCAGGGGGATAATAGCAATCAGCCCCAGCATTTT
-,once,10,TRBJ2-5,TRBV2,CASRKEAQYF,TGTGCCAGCAGGAAGGAGGCGCAGTACTTC